Described below is a single TCR beta chain sequence and its context. The antigen is unknown. The data belong to a study of monozygotic twins with inflammatory bowel disease. Template switching appended UMIs that held a 6-nucleotide sample barcode. The cDNA of both the TCRalpha and TCRbeta chains was subjected to two nested PCRs of around 16 and 10 cycles. TCRdb reanalyzed the 5' RACE reads and collapses them to one entry per CDR3 protein, without DNA. The sample's table shows over 130,000 distinct CDR3 sequences. The V gene's germline CDR1 is MNHEY and CDR2 SMNVEV (reference sequence). The CDR3 is 17 residues long. Findings and limits, study-wide: Among twins, concordant and discordant pairs did not differ in repertoire similarity, possibly from limited power. Clonotype sharing was lower in IBD patients than healthy twins, most markedly with disease activity.

The sequencing sample was made of blood. The receptor's source is a human donor with ulcerative colitis or Crohn's disease, or a healthy co-twin of an affected twin (not recorded which). The rearrangement joins TRBV27 to TRBJ1-6; the D call from TCRdb, TRBD1, cannot be confirmed without DNA. CDR3: CASSSRVRHSYNSPLHF.